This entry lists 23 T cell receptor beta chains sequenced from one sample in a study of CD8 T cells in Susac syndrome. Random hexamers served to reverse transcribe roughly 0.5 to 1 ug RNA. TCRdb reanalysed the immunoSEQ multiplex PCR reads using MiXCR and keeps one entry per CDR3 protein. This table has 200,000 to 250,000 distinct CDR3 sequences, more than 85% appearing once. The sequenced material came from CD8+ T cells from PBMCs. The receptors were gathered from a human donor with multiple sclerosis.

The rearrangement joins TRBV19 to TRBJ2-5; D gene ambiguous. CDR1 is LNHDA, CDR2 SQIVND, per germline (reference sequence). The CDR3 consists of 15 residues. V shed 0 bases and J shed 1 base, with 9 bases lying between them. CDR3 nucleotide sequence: TGTGCCAGTAGTATAGATCTGGTGCCCCAAGAGACCCAGTACTTC. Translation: CASSIDLVPQETQYF.

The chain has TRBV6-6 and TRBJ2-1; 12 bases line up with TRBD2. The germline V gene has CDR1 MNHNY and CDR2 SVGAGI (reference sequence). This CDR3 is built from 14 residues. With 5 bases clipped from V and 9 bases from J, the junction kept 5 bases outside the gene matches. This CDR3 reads CASSPSGRAAEQFF. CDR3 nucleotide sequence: TGTGCCAGCAGTCCTAGCGGGAGGGCCGCTGAGCAGTTCTTC.

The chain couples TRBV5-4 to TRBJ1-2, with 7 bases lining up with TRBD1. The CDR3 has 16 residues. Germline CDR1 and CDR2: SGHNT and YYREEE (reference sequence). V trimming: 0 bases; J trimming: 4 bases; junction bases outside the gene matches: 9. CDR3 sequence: CASSLATGMSTYGYTF. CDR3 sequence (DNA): TGTGCCAGCAGCTTGGCGACAGGGATGTCGACCTATGGCTACACCTTC.

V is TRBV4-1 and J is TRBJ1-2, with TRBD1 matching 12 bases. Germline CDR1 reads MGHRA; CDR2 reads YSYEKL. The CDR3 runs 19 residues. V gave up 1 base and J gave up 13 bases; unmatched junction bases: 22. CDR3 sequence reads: CASSQGLPGTGGGRTAVTF. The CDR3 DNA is TGCGCCAGCAGCCAAGGACTTCCCGGGACAGGGGGCGGAAGGACGGCCGTCACCTTC.

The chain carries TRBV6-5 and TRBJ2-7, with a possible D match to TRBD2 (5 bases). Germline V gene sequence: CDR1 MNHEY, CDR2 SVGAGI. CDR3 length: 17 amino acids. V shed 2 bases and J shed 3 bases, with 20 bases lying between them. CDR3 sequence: CASSYPHPGGGVYEQYF. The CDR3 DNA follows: TGTGCCAGCAGTTACCCCCACCCTGGCGGAGGAGTCTACGAGCAGTACTTC.

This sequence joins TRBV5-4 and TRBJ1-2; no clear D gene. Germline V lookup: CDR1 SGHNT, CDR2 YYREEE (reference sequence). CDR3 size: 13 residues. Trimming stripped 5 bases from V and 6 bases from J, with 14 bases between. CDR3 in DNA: TGTGCCAGCAGTCTAGACGGGCTAGATGGCTACACCTTC. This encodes CASSLDGLDGYTF.

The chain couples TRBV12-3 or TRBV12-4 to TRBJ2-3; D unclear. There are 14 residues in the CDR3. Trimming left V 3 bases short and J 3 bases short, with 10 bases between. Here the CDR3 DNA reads TGTGCCAGCAGTTTTCAACAGAATACAGATACGCAGTATTTT. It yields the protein CASSFQQNTDTQYF.

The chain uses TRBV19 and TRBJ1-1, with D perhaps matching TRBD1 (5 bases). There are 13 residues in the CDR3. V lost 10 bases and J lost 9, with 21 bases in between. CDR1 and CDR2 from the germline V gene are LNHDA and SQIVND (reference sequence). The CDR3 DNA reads TGTGCCACCCTCCATGGGGCAGGGAGGAAAGCTTTCTTT. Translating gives CATLHGAGRKAFF.

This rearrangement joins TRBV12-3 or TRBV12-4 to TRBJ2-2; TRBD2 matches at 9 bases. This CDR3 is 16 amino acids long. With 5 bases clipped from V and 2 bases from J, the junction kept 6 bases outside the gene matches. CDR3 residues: CASSDSGSLNTGELFF. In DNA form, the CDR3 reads TGTGCCAGCAGTGATAGCGGGAGTCTTAACACCGGGGAGCTGTTTTTT.

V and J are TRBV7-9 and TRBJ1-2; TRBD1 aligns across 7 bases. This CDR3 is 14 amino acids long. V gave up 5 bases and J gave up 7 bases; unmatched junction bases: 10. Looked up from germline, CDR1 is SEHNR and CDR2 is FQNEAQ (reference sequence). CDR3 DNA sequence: TGTGCCAGCAGCCCCCTTAGGGGGCGCTTTGGCTACACCTTC. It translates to CASSPLRGRFGYTF.

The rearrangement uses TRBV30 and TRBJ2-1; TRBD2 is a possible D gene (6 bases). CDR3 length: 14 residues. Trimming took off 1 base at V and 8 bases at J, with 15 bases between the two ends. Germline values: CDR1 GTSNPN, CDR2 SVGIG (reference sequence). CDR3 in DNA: TGTGCCTGGAGTGACGGGGGACTGGTAGATGAGCAGTTCTTC. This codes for CAWSDGGLVDEQFF. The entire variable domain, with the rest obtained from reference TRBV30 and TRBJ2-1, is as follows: SQTIHQWPATLVQPVGSPLSLECTVEGTSNPNLYWYRQAAGRGLQLLFYSVGIGQISSEVPQNLSASRPQDRQFILSSKKLLLSDSGFYLCAWSDGGLVDEQFFGPGTRLTVL.

The CDR3 DNA sequence: TGTGCCAGCAGCACCCACGACTCCCTCGGGGAGCTGTTTTTT. Residues: CASSTHDSLGELFF. The rearrangement links TRBV11-3 to TRBJ2-2; unclear D gene. CDR1 SGHNT and CDR2 YENEEA come from the germline V gene. Deletions cut 5 bases from V and 7 bases from J, with 14 bases between. This CDR3 contains 14 residues.

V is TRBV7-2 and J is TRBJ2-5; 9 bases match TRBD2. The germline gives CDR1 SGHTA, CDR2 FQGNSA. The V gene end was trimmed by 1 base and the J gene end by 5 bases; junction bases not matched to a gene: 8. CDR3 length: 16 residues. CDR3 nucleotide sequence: TGTGCCAGCAGCTTAGGGGGCGGGAGGGCATTCGAGACCCAGTACTTC. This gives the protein CASSLGGGRAFETQYF.

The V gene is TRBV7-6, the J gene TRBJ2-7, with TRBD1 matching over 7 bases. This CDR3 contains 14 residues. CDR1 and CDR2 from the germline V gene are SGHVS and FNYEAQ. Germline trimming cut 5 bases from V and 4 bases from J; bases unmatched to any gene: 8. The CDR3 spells CASSPMRGQYEQYF. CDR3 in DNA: TGTGCCAGCAGCCCCATGAGGGGACAGTACGAGCAGTACTTC.

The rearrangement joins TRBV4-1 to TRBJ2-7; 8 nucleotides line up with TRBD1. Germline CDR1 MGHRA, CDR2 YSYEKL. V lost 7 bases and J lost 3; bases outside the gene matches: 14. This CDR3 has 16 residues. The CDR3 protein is CASKPYRTGLGYEQYF. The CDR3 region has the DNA TGCGCCAGCAAACCCTATCGGACAGGGCTGGGCTACGAGCAGTACTTC.

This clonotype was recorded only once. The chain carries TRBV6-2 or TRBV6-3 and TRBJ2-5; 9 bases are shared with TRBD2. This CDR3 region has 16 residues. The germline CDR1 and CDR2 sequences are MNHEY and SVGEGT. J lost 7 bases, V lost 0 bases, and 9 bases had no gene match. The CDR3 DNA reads TGTGCCAGCAGTTACTCCGCGGGAGGGCCATTGGGGACCCAGTACTTC. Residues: CASSYSAGGPLGTQYF.

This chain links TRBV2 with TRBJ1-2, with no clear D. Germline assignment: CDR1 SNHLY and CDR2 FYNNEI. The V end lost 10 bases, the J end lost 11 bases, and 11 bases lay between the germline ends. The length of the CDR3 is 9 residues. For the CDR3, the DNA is TGTGCCAATCCCGGACCGTACACCTTC. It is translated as CANPGPYTF. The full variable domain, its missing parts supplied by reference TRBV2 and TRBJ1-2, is EPEVTQTPSHQVTQMGQEVILRCVPISNHLYFYWYRQILGQKVEFLVSFYNNEISEKSEIFDDQFSVERPDGSNFTLKIRSTKLEDSAMYFCANPGPYTFGSGTRLTVV.

The CDR3 spells CASSLAVNSGNTIYF. The CDR3 DNA sequence: TGTGCCAGCAGCTTAGCGGTCAACTCTGGAAACACCATATATTTT. The chain recombines TRBV7-9 with TRBJ1-3; D gene ambiguous. Trimming pared 0 bases from V and 0 bases from J, leaving 6 bases between. From germline, CDR1 is SEHNR and CDR2 FQNEAQ (reference sequence). The CDR3 is made up of 15 amino acids.

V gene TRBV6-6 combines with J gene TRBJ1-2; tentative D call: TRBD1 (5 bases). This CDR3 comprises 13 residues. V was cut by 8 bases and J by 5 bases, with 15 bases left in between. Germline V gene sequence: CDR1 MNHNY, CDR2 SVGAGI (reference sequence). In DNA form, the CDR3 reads TGTGCCAGCTCCTCGGGACTGCTGTATGGCTACACCTTC. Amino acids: CASSSGLLYGYTF.

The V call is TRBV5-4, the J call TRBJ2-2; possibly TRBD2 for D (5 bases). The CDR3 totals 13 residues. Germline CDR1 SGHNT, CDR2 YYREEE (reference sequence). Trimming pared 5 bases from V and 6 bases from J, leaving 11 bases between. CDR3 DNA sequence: TGTGCCAGCAGTTCGGGGAGTTCCGGGGAGCTGTTTTTT. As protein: CASSSGSSGELFF.

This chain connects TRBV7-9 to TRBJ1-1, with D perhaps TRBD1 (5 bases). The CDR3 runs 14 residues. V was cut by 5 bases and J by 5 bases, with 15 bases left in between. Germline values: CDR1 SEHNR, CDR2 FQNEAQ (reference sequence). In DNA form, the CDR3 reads TGTGCCAGCAGCCCCCGTGGGGGTAAGACTGAAGCTTTCTTT. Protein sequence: CASSPRGGKTEAFF.

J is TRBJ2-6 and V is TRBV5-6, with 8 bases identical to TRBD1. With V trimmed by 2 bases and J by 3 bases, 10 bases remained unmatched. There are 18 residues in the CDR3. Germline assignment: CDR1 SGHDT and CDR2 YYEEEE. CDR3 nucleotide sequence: TGTGCCAGCAGCTTAGGTTCTTTTACAGGGGGTGGGGCCAACGTCCTGACTTTC. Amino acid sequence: CASSLGSFTGGGANVLTF.

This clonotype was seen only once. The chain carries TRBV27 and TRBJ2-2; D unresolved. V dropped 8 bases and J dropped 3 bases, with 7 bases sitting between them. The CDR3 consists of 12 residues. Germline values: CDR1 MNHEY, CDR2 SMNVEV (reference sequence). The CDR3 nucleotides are TGTGCCAGCTTCTCCTACACCGGGGAGCTGTTTTTT. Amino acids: CASFSYTGELFF.